The 21 T cell receptor beta chains below all came from one sample that was sequenced in a study of cytomegalovirus exposure and HLA in healthy donors. PCR used 60 Vbeta primers and 13 Jbeta primers. Generated by immunoSEQ multiplex PCR, the TCRdb table keeps only in-frame clones and is missing some. The repertoire includes 180,000 or so clones, 80% to 90% of them detected once, and 4.9% sits in the top ten. The sample comprised PBMCs. These receptors were collected from a woman under 30 in good health and CMV-seropositive.

The chain carries TRBV4-1 and TRBJ1-6; 7 bases align to TRBD1. The CDR3 contains 15 residues. V shed 0 bases, J shed 7 bases, and the junction held 3 bases outside the gene matches. In germline, CDR1 is MGHRA, CDR2 YSYEKL. CDR3 coding DNA: TGCGCCAGCAGCCAAGAGGCAGGGGGGAATTCACCCCTCCACTTT. It translates to CASSQEAGGNSPLHF.

The rearrangement links TRBV1 to TRBJ1-1; the D call of TRBD1 is as the table states it, not checked on the DNA. TRBV1 is annotated as a pseudogene. The length of the CDR3 is 16 residues. CDR3 nucleotide sequence: TGCACCAGCAGCCGCCTGACAGGCGATATGAACACTGAAGCTTTCTTT. Protein: CTSSRLTGDMNTEAFF.

This chain links TRBV27 with TRBJ2-7; 7 bases fit TRBD1. CDR1 MNHEY and CDR2 SMNVEV come from the germline V gene (reference sequence). This CDR3 is built from 15 residues. With V trimmed by 1 base and J by 2 bases, 5 bases remained unmatched. DNA of the CDR3: TGTGCCAGCAGTTTATTGGGACAGACCACCTACGAGCAGTACTTC. Residues: CASSLLGQTTYEQYF.

A few counts support this clone. This sequence joins TRBV29-1 and TRBJ1-1; the match to TRBD1 covers 8 bases. Germline CDR1 and CDR2: SQVTM and ANQGSEA. The junction had 8 bases not matched to a gene; V was cut back by 7 bases and J by 4 bases. The CDR3 sequence is 13 residues long. The CDR3 DNA follows: TGCAGCGGAGAGACAGGGGCGCGCACTGAAGCTTTCTTT. As protein: CSGETGARTEAFF.

DNA for the CDR3: TGTGCCAGCGTAACCGCGGGGCCCCAGCATTTT. It specifies CASVTAGPQHF. The rearrangement uses TRBV6-6 and TRBJ1-5; unclear D gene. Trimming cost V 8 bases and J 9 bases, with 11 bases left between them. Per the germline V gene, CDR1 is MNHNY and CDR2 is SVGAGI (reference sequence). CDR3 length equals 11 residues.

V usage is TRBV28 and J usage is TRBJ1-1; D possibly corresponds to TRBD1 (6 bases). Germline V gene sequence: CDR1 MDHEN, CDR2 SYDVKM. V lost 8 bases and J 8 bases, leaving 6 bases between the germline ends. The CDR3 has 9 residues. The CDR3 nucleotides are TGTGCCAGCGGACAGGAAGCTTTCTTT. Translation: CASGQEAFF.

The chain links TRBV5-1 to TRBJ1-2; a possible D gene is TRBD1 (5 bases). Trimming cost V 0 bases and J 4 bases, with 10 bases left between them. This CDR3 is built from 14 residues. From germline, CDR1 is SGHRS and CDR2 YFSETQ. CDR3 sequence: CASSLVQGAYGYTF. The CDR3 coding sequence is TGCGCCAGCAGCTTGGTGCAGGGCGCCTATGGCTACACCTTC.

The rearrangement uses TRBV19 and TRBJ2-1; 8 nucleotides align to TRBD1. The CDR3 extends over 15 amino acids. Germline V gene lookup returns CDR1 LNHDA and CDR2 SQIVND (reference sequence). V was pared by 4 bases and J by 9 bases, with 11 bases of the junction left unmatched. In DNA form, the CDR3 reads TGTGCCAGTAGTAAGCCGTACGACAGGGGTAGTGAGCAGTTCTTC. Amino acid sequence: CASSKPYDRGSEQFF.

V usage is TRBV29-1 and J usage is TRBJ1-2, with a tentative D call TRBD1 (5 bases). The V gene's germline CDR1 is SQVTM and CDR2 ANQGSEA. The V end was cut by 0 bases, the J end by 4 bases, with 15 bases between. This CDR3 is built from 15 residues. This CDR3 reads CSVEDQGREFYGYTF. The CDR3 DNA reads TGCAGCGTTGAAGATCAGGGCAGGGAATTCTATGGCTACACCTTC.

This chain links TRBV19 with TRBJ2-7; D might be TRBD1 (6 bases). The CDR3 length is 12 residues. CDR1 is LNHDA and CDR2 is SQIVND in the germline V gene (reference sequence). V gave up 1 base and J gave up 12 bases, with 13 bases separating them. CDR3: CASSIADRSLYF. CDR3 DNA: TGTGCCAGTAGTATAGCCGACAGGTCTCTGTACTTC.

Comment on this clone: Mismatch with germline at one junction end may stem from a read error. Other DNA sequences in this sample translate to the same CDR3. The gene calls are TRBV5-4 and TRBJ1-6, with 9 bases aligning to TRBD1. CDR1 is SGHNT, CDR2 YYREEE, per germline (reference sequence). There are 14 residues in the CDR3. CDR3 loop: CASSRGTGNSPLHF. DNA for the CDR3: TGTGCCAGCAGCCGCGGGACAGGGAATTCACCCCTCCACTTC.

The chain carries TRBV27 and TRBJ1-1; 7 bases fit TRBD1. The V and J ends lost 6 bases and 6 bases, in that order; junction bases with no gene match: 4. Looked up from germline, CDR1 is MNHEY and CDR2 is SMNVEV (reference sequence). The CDR3 is made up of 12 amino acids. DNA of the CDR3: TGTGCCAGCAGCTTAGGGGGCTCTGAAGCTTTCTTT. Its translation is CASSLGGSEAFF.

The chain has TRBV7-3 and TRBJ2-1; no definite D call. Germline-derived CDR1 and CDR2 are SGHTA and FQGTGA. The CDR3 totals 14 residues. V lost 5 bases to trimming and J lost 0 bases, with 8 bases between them. CDR3 loop: CASSPQLSYNEQFF. For the CDR3, the DNA is TGTGCCAGCAGCCCGCAACTCTCCTACAATGAGCAGTTCTTC.

The DNA for the CDR3 is TGCAGCGTCCTCTCGGGGGTGGTCGATGGCTACACCTTC. Its protein is CSVLSGVVDGYTF. The chain links TRBV29-1 to TRBJ1-2; TRBD1 is a possible D gene (5 bases). This CDR3 is built from 13 residues. Germline values: CDR1 SQVTM, CDR2 ANQGSEA. V was pared by 6 bases and J by 6 bases, with 17 bases between.

This clone was observed once. The rearrangement joins TRBV19 to TRBJ1-1; 11 bases align to TRBD1. V shed 7 bases and J 0 bases; nucleotides not matched to a gene: 7. CDR1 is LNHDA, CDR2 SQIVND, per germline (reference sequence). The CDR3 has 16 residues. CDR3: CASIDRDRGLNTEAFF. CDR3 in DNA: TGTGCCAGTATCGACCGGGACAGGGGGTTGAACACTGAAGCTTTCTTT.

The table lists this clone with a few counts. The chain couples TRBV28 to TRBJ1-1; no definite D call. CDR3 length equals 14 residues. Per the germline V gene, CDR1 is MDHEN and CDR2 is SYDVKM. Trimming took off 5 bases at V and 4 bases at J, with 14 bases between the two ends. As DNA, the CDR3 is TGTGCCAGCAGTCCACAAAGTACCAGCACTGAAGCTTTCTTT. Translation: CASSPQSTSTEAFF.

The CDR3: CASSQATQRAGANVLTF. DNA of the CDR3: TGCGCCAGCAGCCAAGCGACACAGAGGGCTGGGGCCAACGTCCTGACTTTC. The V gene is TRBV4-1, the J gene TRBJ2-6; perhaps TRBD2 as D (5 bases). Looked up from germline, CDR1 is MGHRA and CDR2 is YSYEKL. The CDR3 is made up of 17 amino acids. Trimming pared 1 base from V and 2 bases from J, leaving 12 bases between.

This clone was recorded only once. This chain uses TRBV6-1 with TRBJ1-5; unclear D gene. V was clipped by 4 bases and J by 3 bases, with 16 bases between them. The length of the CDR3 is 16 residues. Germline assignment: CDR1 MNHNS and CDR2 SASEGT. CDR3 coding DNA: TGTGCCAGCAGTGTGCAGTCCACGATGGCCAATCAGCCCCAGCATTTT. It codes for CASSVQSTMANQPQHF.

The rearrangement uses TRBV11-1 and TRBJ1-1, with 7 positions matching TRBD1. Trimming at V came to 5 bases and at J to 8 bases, leaving 5 bases not matched to a gene. Germline lookup yields CDR1 SGHAT and CDR2 FQDESV (reference sequence). This CDR3 has 12 residues. The CDR3 loop reads CASSRDRSEAFF. In nucleotides, the CDR3 is TGTGCCAGCAGCCGGGACAGATCGGAAGCTTTCTTT.

The chain carries TRBV5-4 and TRBJ2-3, with TRBD2 identical over 13 bases. Trimming took 4 bases from V and 2 from J; bases not matched to a gene: 10. The germline gives CDR1 SGHNT, CDR2 YYREEE (reference sequence). This CDR3 contains 18 residues. CDR3 region: CASSIDPGLAGLTDTQYF. The CDR3 coding sequence is TGTGCCAGCAGCATTGACCCGGGACTAGCGGGGCTCACAGATACGCAGTATTTT.

The chain joins TRBV6-5 to TRBJ1-6; D is unresolved. The CDR3 is 14 amino acids. Germline lookup yields CDR1 MNHEY and CDR2 SVGAGI. The V end lost 2 bases, the J end lost 7 bases, and 9 bases lay between the germline ends. The CDR3 sequence is CASSYSHQNSPLHF. The CDR3 DNA reads as TGTGCCAGCAGTTACAGTCACCAGAATTCACCCCTCCACTTT.